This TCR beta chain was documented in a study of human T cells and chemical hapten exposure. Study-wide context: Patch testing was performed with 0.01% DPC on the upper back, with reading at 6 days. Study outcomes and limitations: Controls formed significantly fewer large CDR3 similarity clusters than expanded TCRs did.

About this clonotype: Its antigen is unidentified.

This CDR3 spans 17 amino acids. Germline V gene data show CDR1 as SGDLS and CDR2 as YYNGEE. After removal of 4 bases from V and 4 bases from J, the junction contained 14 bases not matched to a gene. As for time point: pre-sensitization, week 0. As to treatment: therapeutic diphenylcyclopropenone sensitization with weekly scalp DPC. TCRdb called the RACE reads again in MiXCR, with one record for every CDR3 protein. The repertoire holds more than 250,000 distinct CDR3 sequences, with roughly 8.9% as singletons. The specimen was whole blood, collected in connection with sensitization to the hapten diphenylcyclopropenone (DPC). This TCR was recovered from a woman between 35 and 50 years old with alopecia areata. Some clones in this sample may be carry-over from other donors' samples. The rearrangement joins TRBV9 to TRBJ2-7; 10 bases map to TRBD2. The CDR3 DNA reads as TGTGCCAGCAGCCCCCGCCGCAGAAGCGGGAGGGCGTACGAGCAGTACTTC. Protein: CASSPRRRSGRAYEQYF.